Below are 10 T cell receptor beta chains sequenced from a single sample in a study of blood T cell repertoires in COVID-19. TCRdb's table, derived via immunoSEQ multiplex PCR, lists solely in-frame clones and lacks some. The sample has roughly 100,000 clones; roughly 84% are singletons. Sequencing was performed on peripheral blood. The receptors stem from a human donor in a cohort sampled during active or convalescent COVID-19.

This rearrangement joins TRBV14 to TRBJ2-1; D remains unclear. The CDR3 has 14 residues. Germline V lookup: CDR1 SGHDN, CDR2 FVKESK. V was trimmed by 1 base and J by 2 bases, leaving 6 bases between them. CDR3 amino acids: CASSQAVAYNEQFF. As DNA, the CDR3 is TGTGCCAGCAGCCAAGCGGTTGCCTACAATGAGCAGTTCTTC.

The V gene is TRBV11-3, the J gene TRBJ2-7; no reliable D call. Per the germline V gene, CDR1 is SGHNT and CDR2 is YENEEA. The CDR3 contains 10 residues. V lost 4 bases, J lost 7 bases, and 5 bases lay in between. The CDR3 sequence is CASSYREQYF. The CDR3 coding sequence is TGTGCCAGCAGCTACCGGGAGCAGTACTTC.

This chain connects TRBV6-2 or TRBV6-3 to TRBJ2-1, with D possibly TRBD2 on 7 matching bases. Germline V lookup: CDR1 MNHEY, CDR2 SVGEGT. CDR3 length: 16 amino acids. Trimming removed 6 bases from V and 1 base from J, with 16 bases in between. Here the CDR3 reads CASSSRKGGSYNEQFF. In nucleotides, the CDR3 is TGTGCCAGCAGCTCTCGAAAGGGGGGGTCCTACAATGAGCAGTTCTTC.

The chain employs TRBV28 and TRBJ1-4; weak D call: TRBD1 (5 bases). The V gene lost 5 bases and the J gene lost 1 base, with 14 bases spanning the gap. Germline V gives CDR1 MDHEN, CDR2 SYDVKM. There are 16 residues in the CDR3. This CDR3 reads CASSTGGVVTNEKLFF. CDR3 nucleotide sequence: TGTGCCAGCAGTACCGGGGGGGTGGTAACTAATGAAAAACTGTTTTTT.

The chain couples TRBV19 to TRBJ2-1, with 8 bases identical to TRBD1. Losses at the gene ends were 3 bases for V and 6 bases for J; bases not matched to a gene: 1. Germline lookup yields CDR1 LNHDA and CDR2 SQIVND (reference sequence). The CDR3 extends over 13 amino acids. CDR3 region: CASSMTGVNEQFF. CDR3 DNA sequence: TGTGCCAGTAGTATGACAGGGGTCAATGAGCAGTTCTTC.

The chain employs TRBV2 and TRBJ1-1, with D possibly being TRBD1 (6 bases). CDR3 length equals 14 residues. The ends were cut back, 4 bases at V and 5 bases at J, with 14 bases in the middle. The germline gives CDR1 SNHLY, CDR2 FYNNEI. The CDR3 bases are TGTGCCAGCAGTGGCCTCCAGGGGCTGACTGAAGCTTTCTTT. Amino acids: CASSGLQGLTEAFF.

This clone showed up just once. The same CDR3 also results from other DNA sequences found in this sample. The chain couples TRBV5-1 to TRBJ2-1; TRBD2 matches at 9 bases. The V gene end was trimmed by 0 bases and the J gene end by 6 bases; junction bases not matched to a gene: 7. From germline, CDR1 is SGHRS and CDR2 YFSETQ. The length of the CDR3 is 16 residues. The CDR3 DNA follows: TGCGCCAGCAGCTTGGCCCCGGCGGGGGGGCCCAATGAGCAGTTCTTC. Amino acid sequence: CASSLAPAGGPNEQFF. Filled out from reference TRBV5-1 and TRBJ2-1, the complete variable domain reads KAGVTQTPRYLIKTRGQQVTLSCSPISGHRSVSWYQQTPGQGLQFLFEYFSETQRNKGNFPGRFSGRQFSNSRSEMNVSTLELGDSALYLCASSLAPAGGPNEQFFGPGTRLTVL.

Here the CDR3 reads CASSPLSDSPLHF. In DNA, the CDR3 is TGTGCCAGCAGCCCCCTGAGTGATTCACCCCTCCACTTT. The rearrangement links TRBV9 to TRBJ1-6; D unclear. The CDR3 sequence is 13 residues long. From germline, CDR1 is SGDLS and CDR2 YYNGEE. V was pared by 4 bases and J by 8 bases, with 10 bases between.

This clone has only one observation. The chain uses TRBV6-5 and TRBJ1-6; the match to TRBD1 covers 7 bases. Unmatched junction bases numbered 5, after V lost 2 bases and J lost 7 bases. Germline V gene lookup returns CDR1 MNHEY and CDR2 SVGAGI. This CDR3 comprises 15 residues. CDR3 protein: CASSYTKGANSPLHF. CDR3 nucleotides: TGTGCCAGCAGTTACACAAAGGGGGCGAATTCACCCCTCCACTTT.

The CDR3 loop is CASIGTGGGYGYTF. The CDR3 DNA reads TGTGCCAGTATCGGGACAGGGGGCGGCTATGGCTACACCTTC. V gene TRBV19 combines with J gene TRBJ1-2, with TRBD1 matching 12 bases. The germline V gene encodes CDR1 LNHDA and CDR2 SQIVND (reference sequence). The CDR3 totals 14 residues. V lost 7 bases, J lost 4 bases, and 4 bases stayed unmatched. The whole variable domain, filled in from reference TRBV19 and TRBJ1-2, reads DGGITQSPKYLFRKEGQNVTLSCEQNLNHDAMYWYRQDPGQGLRLIYYSQIVNDFQKGDIAEGYSVSREKKESFPLTVTSAQKNPTAFYLCASIGTGGGYGYTFGSGTRLTVV.